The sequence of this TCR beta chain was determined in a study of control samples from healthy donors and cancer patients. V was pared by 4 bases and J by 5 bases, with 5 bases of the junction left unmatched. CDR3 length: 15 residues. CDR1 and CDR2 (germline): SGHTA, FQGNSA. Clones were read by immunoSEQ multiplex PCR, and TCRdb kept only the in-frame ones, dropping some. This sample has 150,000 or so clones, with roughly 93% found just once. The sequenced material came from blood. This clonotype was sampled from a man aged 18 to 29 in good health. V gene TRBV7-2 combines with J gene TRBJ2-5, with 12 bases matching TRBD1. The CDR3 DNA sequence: TGTGCCAGCAGCTACCCGGGACAGGGGGCCGAGACCCAGTACTTC. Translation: CASSYPGQGAETQYF.